The T cell receptor beta chain described here comes from a study of T cells in tumors after PD-1 blockade. Study as a whole: A subset received ongoing vismodegib 150 mg daily alongside anti-PD-1 therapy.

Tumor or blood genomic DNA was sequenced, with inputs of about 550 ng to 6,004 ng. Data came from immunoSEQ multiplex PCR; TCRdb stores just in-frame clones and leaves some out. This sample has around 25,000 clones, with roughly 82% found just once. J lost 1 base, V lost 4 bases, and 10 bases had no gene match. The CDR3 totals 17 residues. Looked up from germline, CDR1 is ENHRY and CDR2 is SYGVKD. This specimen consisted of PBMCs, obtained after anti-PD-1 treatment. The rearrangement links TRBV10-3 to TRBJ1-5; 7 bases are shared with TRBD1. The TCR sequence derives from a human donor with basal cell carcinoma. The CDR3 DNA sequence: TGTGCCATCAGTGGAAGGGCCACAGGGGAAAGCAATCAGCCCCAGCATTTT. Its protein is CAISGRATGESNQPQHF.